Below, one T cell receptor (beta chain) is given with its context. This entry is derived from a study of shared clonotypes between healthy human individuals. Overall study: Plates per donor: three CD4 naive, three CD4 memory, two CD8 naive, one CD8 memory.

Only in-frame clones appear in the TCRdb table, and some are missing; sequencing was by immunoSEQ multiplex PCR. Among about 1.1 million clones listed, 77% were seen once. Trimming took 3 bases from V and 4 from J; bases not matched to a gene: 3. This CDR3 comprises 14 residues. Germline V CDR1 and CDR2: SNHLY, FYNNEI. The chain employs TRBV2 and TRBJ2-5, with 9 bases lining up with TRBD1. The sample taken for sequencing was memory CD4+ T cells from PBMCs. Subset of the sample: CD45RA-negative fraction. The clonotype originates from a man younger than 35 in good health. Some clones in this sample may be carry-over from other donors' samples. Here the CDR3 DNA reads TGTGCCAGCAGTGAGTCGACAGGGGGAGAGACCCAGTACTTC. This codes for CASSESTGGETQYF.